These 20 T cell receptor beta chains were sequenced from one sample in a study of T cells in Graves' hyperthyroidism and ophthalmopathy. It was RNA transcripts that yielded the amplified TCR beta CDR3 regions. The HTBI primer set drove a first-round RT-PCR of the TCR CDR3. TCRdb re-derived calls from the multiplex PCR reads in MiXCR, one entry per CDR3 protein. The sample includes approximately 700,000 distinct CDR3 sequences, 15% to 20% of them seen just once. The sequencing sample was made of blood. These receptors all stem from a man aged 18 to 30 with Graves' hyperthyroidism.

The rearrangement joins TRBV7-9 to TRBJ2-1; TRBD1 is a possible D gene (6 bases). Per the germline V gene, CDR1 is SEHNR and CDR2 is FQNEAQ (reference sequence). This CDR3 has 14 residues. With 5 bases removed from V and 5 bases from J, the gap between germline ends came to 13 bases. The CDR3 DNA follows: TGTGCCAGCAGCCAGGGGCGGAAGCACAATGAGCAGTTCTTC. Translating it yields CASSQGRKHNEQFF.

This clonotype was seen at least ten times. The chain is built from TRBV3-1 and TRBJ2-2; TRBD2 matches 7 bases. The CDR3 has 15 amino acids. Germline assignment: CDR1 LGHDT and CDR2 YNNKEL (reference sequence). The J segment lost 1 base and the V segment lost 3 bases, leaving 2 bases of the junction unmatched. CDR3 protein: CASSQLAENTGELFF. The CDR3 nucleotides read TGTGCCAGCAGCCAGCTAGCGGAGAACACCGGGGAGCTGTTTTTT.

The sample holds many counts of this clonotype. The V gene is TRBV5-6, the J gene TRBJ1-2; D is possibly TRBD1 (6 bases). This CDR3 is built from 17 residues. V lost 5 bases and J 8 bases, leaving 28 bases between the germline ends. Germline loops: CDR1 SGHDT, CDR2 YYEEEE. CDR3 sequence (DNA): TGTGCCAGCAGAGAGAGCCCGGGACAAGGGGCGAGGGCCGGCTACACCTTC. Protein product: CASRESPGQGARAGYTF.

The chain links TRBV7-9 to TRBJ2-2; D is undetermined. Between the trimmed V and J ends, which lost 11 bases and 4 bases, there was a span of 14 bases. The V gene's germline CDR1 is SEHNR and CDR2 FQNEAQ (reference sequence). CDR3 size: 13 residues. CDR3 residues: CALVTGRTGELFF. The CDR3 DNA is TGTGCCCTAGTAACGGGCCGCACCGGGGAGCTGTTTTTT.

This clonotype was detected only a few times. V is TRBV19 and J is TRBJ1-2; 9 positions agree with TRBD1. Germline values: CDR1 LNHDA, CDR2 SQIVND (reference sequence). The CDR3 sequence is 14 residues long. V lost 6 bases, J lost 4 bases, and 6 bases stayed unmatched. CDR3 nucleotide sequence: TGTGCCAGTAGACCGGGACAGGGAATCTATGGCTACACCTTC. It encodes CASRPGQGIYGYTF.

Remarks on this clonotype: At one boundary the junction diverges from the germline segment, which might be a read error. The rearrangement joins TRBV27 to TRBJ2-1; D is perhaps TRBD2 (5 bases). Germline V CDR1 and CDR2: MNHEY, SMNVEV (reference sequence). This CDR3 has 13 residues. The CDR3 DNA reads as TGTGCCAGCAGTTTCGGGTCTCAAAGGGAGCAGCTCTTC. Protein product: CASSFGSQREQLF.

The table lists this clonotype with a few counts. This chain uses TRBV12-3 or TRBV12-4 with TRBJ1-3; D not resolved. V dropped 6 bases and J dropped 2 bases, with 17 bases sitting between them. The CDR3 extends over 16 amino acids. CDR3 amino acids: CASRNDTPVAGNTIYF. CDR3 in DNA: TGTGCCAGCAGAAACGACACCCCAGTCGCTGGAAACACCATATATTTT.

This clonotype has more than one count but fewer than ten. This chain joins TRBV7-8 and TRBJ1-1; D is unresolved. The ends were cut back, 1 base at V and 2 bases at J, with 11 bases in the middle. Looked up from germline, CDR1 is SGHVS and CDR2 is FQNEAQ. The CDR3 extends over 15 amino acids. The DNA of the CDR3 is TGTGCCAGCAGCTTAGGTCAGGCCATTAACACTGAAGCTTTCTTT. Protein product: CASSLGQAINTEAFF. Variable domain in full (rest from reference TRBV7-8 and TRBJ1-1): GAGVSQSPRYKVAKRGQDVALRCDPISGHVSLFWYQQALGQGPEFLTYFQNEAQLDKSGLPSDRFFAERPEGSVSTLKIQRTQQEDSAVYLCASSLGQAINTEAFFGQGTRLTVV.

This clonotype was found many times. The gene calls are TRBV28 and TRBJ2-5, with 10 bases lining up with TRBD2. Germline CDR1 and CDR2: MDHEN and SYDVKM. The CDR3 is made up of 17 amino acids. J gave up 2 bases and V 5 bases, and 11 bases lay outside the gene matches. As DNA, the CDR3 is TGTGCCAGCAGTGCGCCGGGACTAGCGTTCAATCAAGAGACCCAGTACTTC. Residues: CASSAPGLAFNQETQYF.

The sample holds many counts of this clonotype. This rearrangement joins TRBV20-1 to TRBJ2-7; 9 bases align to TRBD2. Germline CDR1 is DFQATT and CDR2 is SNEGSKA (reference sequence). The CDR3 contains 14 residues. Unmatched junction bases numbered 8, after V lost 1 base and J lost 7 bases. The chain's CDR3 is CSARVPSGIGEQYF. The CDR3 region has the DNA TGCAGTGCTAGAGTACCTAGCGGGATAGGAGAGCAGTACTTC.

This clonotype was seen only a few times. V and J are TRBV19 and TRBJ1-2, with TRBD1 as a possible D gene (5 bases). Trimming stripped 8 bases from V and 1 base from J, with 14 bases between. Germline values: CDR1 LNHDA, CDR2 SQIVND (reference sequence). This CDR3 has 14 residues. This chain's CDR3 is CASSWPGSNYGYTF. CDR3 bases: TGTGCCAGTTCCTGGCCAGGGAGTAACTATGGCTACACCTTC.

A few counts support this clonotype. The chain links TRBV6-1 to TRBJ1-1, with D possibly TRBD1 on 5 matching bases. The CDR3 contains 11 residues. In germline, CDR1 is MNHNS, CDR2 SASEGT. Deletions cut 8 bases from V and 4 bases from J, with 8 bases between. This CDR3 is CASSRVTEAFF. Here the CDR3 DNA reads TGTGCCAGCTCCAGGGTCACTGAAGCTTTCTTT.

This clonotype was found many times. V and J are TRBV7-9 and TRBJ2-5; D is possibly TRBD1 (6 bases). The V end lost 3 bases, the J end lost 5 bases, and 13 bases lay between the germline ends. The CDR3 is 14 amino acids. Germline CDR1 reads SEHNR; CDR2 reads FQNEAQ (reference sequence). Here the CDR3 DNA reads TGTGCCAGCAGCTTTTCACAGGGAAGTGAGACCCAGTACTTC. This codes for CASSFSQGSETQYF.

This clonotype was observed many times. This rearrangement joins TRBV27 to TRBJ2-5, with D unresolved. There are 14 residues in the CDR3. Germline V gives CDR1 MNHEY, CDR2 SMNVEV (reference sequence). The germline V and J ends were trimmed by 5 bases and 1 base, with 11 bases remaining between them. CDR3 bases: TGTGCCAGCAGTGATGGGTTGGGCCAAGAGACCCAGTACTTC. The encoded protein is CASSDGLGQETQYF.

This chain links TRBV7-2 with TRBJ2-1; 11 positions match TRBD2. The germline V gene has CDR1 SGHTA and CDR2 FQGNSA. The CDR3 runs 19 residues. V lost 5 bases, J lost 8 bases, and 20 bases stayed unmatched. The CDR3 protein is CASSQDSPTTSGRSHEQFF. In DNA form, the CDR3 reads TGTGCCAGCAGCCAAGATTCCCCCACTACTAGCGGGAGAAGCCATGAGCAGTTCTTC.

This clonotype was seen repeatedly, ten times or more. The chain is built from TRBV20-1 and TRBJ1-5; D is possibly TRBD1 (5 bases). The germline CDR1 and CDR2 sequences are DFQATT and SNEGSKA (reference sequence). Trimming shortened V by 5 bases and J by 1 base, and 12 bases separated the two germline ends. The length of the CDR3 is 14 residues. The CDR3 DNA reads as TGCAGTGCTTATCCGGGGGACAGCAATCAGCCCCAGCATTTT. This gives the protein CSAYPGDSNQPQHF.

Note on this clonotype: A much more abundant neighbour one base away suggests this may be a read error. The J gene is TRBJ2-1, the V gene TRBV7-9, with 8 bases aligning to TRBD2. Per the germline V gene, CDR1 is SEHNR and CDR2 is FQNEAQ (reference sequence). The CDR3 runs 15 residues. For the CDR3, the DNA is TGTGCCAGCAGCAGACCCGGGGGGGGCTACAATGAGCAGCTCTTC. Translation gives CASSRPGGGYNEQLF.

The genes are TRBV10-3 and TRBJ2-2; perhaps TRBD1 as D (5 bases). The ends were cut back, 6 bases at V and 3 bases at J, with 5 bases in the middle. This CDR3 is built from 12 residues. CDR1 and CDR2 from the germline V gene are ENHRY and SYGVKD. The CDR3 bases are TGTGCCATCAGGACAGACACCGGGGAGCTGTTTTTT. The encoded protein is CAIRTDTGELFF.

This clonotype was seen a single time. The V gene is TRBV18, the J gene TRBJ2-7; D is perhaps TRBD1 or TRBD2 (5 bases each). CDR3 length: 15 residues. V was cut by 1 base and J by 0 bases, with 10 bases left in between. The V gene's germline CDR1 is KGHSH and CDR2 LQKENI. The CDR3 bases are TGTGCCAGCTCACCACGGGGGAAAACCTCCTACGAGCAGTACTTC. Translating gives CASSPRGKTSYEQYF.

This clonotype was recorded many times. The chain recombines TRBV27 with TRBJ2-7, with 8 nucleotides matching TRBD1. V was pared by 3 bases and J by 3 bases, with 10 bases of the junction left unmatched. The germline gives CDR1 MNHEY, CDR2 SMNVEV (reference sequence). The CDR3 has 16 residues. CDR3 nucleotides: TGTGCCAGCAGTTTCGGACCCGGACAGGGATACTACGAGCAGTACTTC. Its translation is CASSFGPGQGYYEQYF.